Following are 6 T cell receptor beta chains from one sample sequenced in a study of Graves' ophthalmopathy and Graves' hyperthyroidism. Beta-chain TCR CDR3 regions were amplified from RNA transcripts. First-round RT-PCR relied on HTBI primers, and a second-round multiplex PCR came next. TCRdb redid the calling of the multiplex PCR reads with MiXCR, one entry per CDR3 protein. The table includes approximately 1.2 million distinct CDR3 sequences, around a third detected once. The sample comprised peripheral blood or thyroid tissue (not recorded which). These receptors originate from an adult man with Graves' hyperthyroidism.

The chain uses TRBV11-1 and TRBJ2-5; 7 positions match TRBD2. CDR1 and CDR2 from the germline V gene are SGHAT and FQDESV (reference sequence). The V segment lost 2 bases and the J segment 2 bases; nucleotides outside the gene matches: 8. The CDR3 spans 16 residues. This CDR3 is CASSLSWSGGQETQYF. In DNA form, the CDR3 reads TGTGCCAGCAGCTTAAGTTGGTCCGGGGGGCAAGAGACCCAGTACTTC.

To note about this clonotype: This clone may be a read error of a much larger clone one base away. The V and J genes are TRBV7-2 and TRBJ2-7; a possible D gene is TRBD1 (5 bases). Germline CDR1 is SGHTA and CDR2 is FQGNSA. CDR3 length equals 17 residues. The CDR3 reads CAISPTGGRTSSYEQYF. The CDR3 DNA sequence: TGTGCCATCAGCCCGACGGGTGGAAGGACAAGCTCCTACGAGCAGTACTTC.

The CDR3 nucleotides are TGTGCCAGCAGTTCGGATTTCCCCTACGAGCAGTACTTC. Translated, it gives CASSSDFPYEQYF. The V call is TRBV27, the J call TRBJ2-7, with D uncertain. This CDR3 region has 13 residues. V gave up 4 bases and J gave up 2 bases, with 9 bases separating them. The germline V gene has CDR1 MNHEY and CDR2 SMNVEV (reference sequence).

This clonotype came up a few times. This chain links TRBV2 with TRBJ1-2, with D maybe TRBD1 (5 bases). The CDR3 is 15 amino acids. Germline-derived CDR1 and CDR2 are SNHLY and FYNNEI. Trimming cost V 8 bases and J 5 bases, with 21 bases left between them. The CDR3 DNA reads TGTGCCAGCTCCCGCGGGGGAGGTCTCAATTATGGCTACACCTTC. It yields the protein CASSRGGGLNYGYTF.

The chain uses TRBV6-5 and TRBJ1-1; weak D call: TRBD1 (5 bases). The CDR3 length is 15 residues. Germline loops: CDR1 MNHEY, CDR2 SVGAGI. The germline V and J ends were trimmed by 5 bases and 1 base, with 14 bases remaining between them. This chain's CDR3 is CASSDRAGRNTEAFF. CDR3 DNA: TGTGCCAGCAGTGATCGGGCAGGGAGGAACACTGAAGCTTTCTTT.

For this clonotype: This may come from a read error, since a much larger clone is one base off. V usage is TRBV10-3 and J usage is TRBJ2-2, with 7 nucleotides matching TRBD2. CDR3 size: 19 residues. CDR1 and CDR2 (germline): ENHRY, SYGVKD. V lost 8 bases and J lost 1; bases outside the gene matches: 19. The CDR3 here is CAICEDPGRGVWNTGELFF. The CDR3 bases are TGTGCCATCTGCGAAGATCCGGGACGGGGGGTATGGAACACCGGGGAGCTGTTTTTT.